This entry lists 9 T cell receptor beta chains sequenced from one sample in a study of metastatic and nonmetastatic thyroid tumors. All patients were treatment-naive before thyroid surgery. TCRdb re-called the PCR reads via MiXCR. Among tens of thousands of clones listed, around 15% were seen once. The sample comprised blood. The receptor set was obtained from a female donor with papillary thyroid cancer or a benign thyroid nodule (not recorded which). Some clones in this sample may be carry-over from other donors' samples.

The chain has TRBV6-1 and TRBJ1-5; TRBD1 matches 7 bases. CDR3 length: 16 amino acids. The trim removed 5 bases at V and 1 base at J, leaving 8 bases unmatched. Germline CDR1 is MNHNS and CDR2 is SASEGT. The CDR3 here is CASSRNRGGSNQPQHF. In nucleotides, the CDR3 is TGTGCCAGCAGTCGAAACAGGGGCGGGAGCAATCAGCCCCAGCATTTT.

Points on this clone: A junction end diverges from the germline sequence, so it may reflect a read error. The chain is built from TRBV2 and TRBJ1-6; TRBD1 agrees at 9 bases. This CDR3 has 16 amino acids. CDR1 and CDR2 (germline): SNHLY, FYNNEI. The CDR3 region is CASSLDRGYENLPLHF. Written as DNA, the CDR3 is TGTGCCAGCAGTCTGGACAGGGGATATGAAAATTTACCCCTCCACTTT. Variable domain in full (rest from reference TRBV2 and TRBJ1-6): EPEVTQTPSHQVTQMGQEVILRCVPISNHLYFYWYRQILGQKVEFLVSFYNNEISEKSEIFDDQFSVERPDGSNFTLKIRSTKLEDSAMYFCASSLDRGYENLPLHFGNGTRLTVT.

This clone was observed many times. This chain links TRBV12-3 or TRBV12-4 with TRBJ2-3, with 8 bases that match TRBD2. V lost 5 bases and J lost 2; bases outside the gene matches: 6. The CDR3 totals 15 residues. The CDR3 DNA reads as TGTGCCAGCAGTCCGGGACTAGACTTCACAGATACGCAGTATTTT. Its translation is CASSPGLDFTDTQYF.

This clone appeared a few times. The chain carries TRBV2 and TRBJ2-2; D assignment may be TRBD1 or TRBD2 (5 bases each). Germline V gene lookup returns CDR1 SNHLY and CDR2 FYNNEI. This CDR3 region has 13 residues. The V end was cut by 5 bases, the J end by 5 bases, with 9 bases between. The DNA for the CDR3 is TGTGCCAGCAGTCTTGGGGGTACCGGGGAGCTGTTTTTT. Translation: CASSLGGTGELFF.

For this clone: This may arise from a read error, as a much more abundant clone is one base away. No conserved phenylalanine or tryptophan is present at the end of the CDR3, so a read error is the likely explanation. The chain carries TRBV7-9 and TRBJ2-5; TRBD2 might be the D (5 bases). The V end lost 3 bases, the J end lost 4 bases, and 15 bases lay between the germline ends. The CDR3 is 15 amino acids. In germline, CDR1 is SEHNR, CDR2 FQNEAQ (reference sequence). DNA of the CDR3: TGTGCCAGCAGCTTGGGAACGAGTGGGAGAGAGACCCAGTACTCC. Protein: CASSLGTSGRETQYS.

By proportion, this clone is medium-sized. This chain connects TRBV6-1 to TRBJ2-7; tentative D call: TRBD2 (5 bases). Germline assignment: CDR1 MNHNS and CDR2 SASEGT. V dropped 8 bases and J dropped 8 bases, with 16 bases sitting between them. CDR3 length equals 12 residues. CDR3 coding DNA: TGTGCCAGCCGTCGGGATACTCATAAGCAGTACTTC. Translation gives CASRRDTHKQYF.

This clone was picked up many times. The chain joins TRBV11-2 to TRBJ1-2; 7 bases are shared with TRBD1. Germline lookup yields CDR1 SGHAT and CDR2 FQNNGV. The CDR3 runs to 18 residues. The ends lost 5 bases at V and 2 bases at J; junction bases unmatched: 17. CDR3 nucleotides: TGTGCCAGCAGCCCCCGTTACACGACAGGGTCCCCCAACTATGGCTACACCTTC. Encoded protein: CASSPRYTTGSPNYGYTF.

This clone was detected many times. This chain joins TRBV7-6 and TRBJ1-4; no reliable D call. The CDR3 has 12 residues. Per the germline V gene, CDR1 is SGHVS and CDR2 is FNYEAQ. V shed 5 bases and J shed 7 bases, with 8 bases lying between them. In DNA form, the CDR3 reads TGTGCCAGCAGCCCCGGGAGTGAAAAACTGTTTTTT. Translating gives CASSPGSEKLFF.

This clone showed up just a few times. This chain uses TRBV29-1 with TRBJ1-2, with a tentative D call TRBD1 (6 bases). V was trimmed by 6 bases and J by 2 bases, leaving 10 bases between them. This CDR3 spans 12 amino acids. The V gene's germline CDR1 is SQVTM and CDR2 ANQGSEA. The CDR3 region has the DNA TGCAGCGTGGCTGGACAGAACTATGGCTACACCTTC. As protein: CSVAGQNYGYTF.